The 27 T cell receptor beta chains listed next were all sequenced from one sample in a study of T cell repertoires in cytomegalovirus infection. MiXCR, applied by TCRdb to the reads, yields one record per CDR3 protein. The sample consists of some 150,000 distinct CDR3 sequences, roughly a quarter of them appearing once. The material sequenced was PBMCs. The receptor source for this set is a human donor in good health (CMV status not recorded). Some clones in this sample may be carry-over from other donors' samples.

This clonotype was recorded many times. CDR3 region: CASSFPRVGGWETQYF. CDR3 sequence (DNA): TGTGCCAGCAGTTTTCCCCGGGTCGGGGGCTGGGAGACCCAGTACTTC. The chain recombines TRBV28 with TRBJ2-5, with D possibly called TRBD1 or TRBD2 (6 bases each). The length of the CDR3 is 16 residues. Germline V gene lookup returns CDR1 MDHEN and CDR2 SYDVKM. Between the trimmed V and J ends, which lost 3 bases and 5 bases, there was a span of 19 bases. The full variable domain, with the rest looked up from reference TRBV28 and TRBJ2-5, is DVKVTQSSRYLVKRTGEKVFLECVQDMDHENMFWYRQDPGLGLRLIYFSYDVKMKEKGDIPEGYSVSREKKERFSLILESASTNQTSMYLCASSFPRVGGWETQYFGPGTRLLVL.

The chain uses TRBV27 and TRBJ2-2; D not resolved. V was clipped by 5 bases and J by 7 bases, with 5 bases between them. This CDR3 contains 11 residues. Germline V CDR1 and CDR2: MNHEY, SMNVEV (reference sequence). This CDR3 reads CASSGIGELFF. The CDR3 coding sequence is TGTGCCAGCAGTGGTATCGGGGAGCTGTTTTTT.

This clonotype was seen many times. The chain recombines TRBV4-2 with TRBJ2-3; D might be TRBD1 (6 bases). V gave up 7 bases and J gave up 2 bases, with 10 bases separating them. The CDR3 consists of 13 residues. Germline CDR1 LGHNA, CDR2 YNFKEQ. In nucleotides, the CDR3 is TGTGCCAGCACCGCAGGGGCCACAGATACGCAGTATTTT. This codes for CASTAGATDTQYF.

This chain joins TRBV20-1 and TRBJ2-5; TRBD2 agrees at 8 bases. The CDR3 extends over 16 amino acids. Trimming removed 0 bases from V and 4 bases from J; junction bases left unmatched: 10. Germline V gene sequence: CDR1 DFQATT, CDR2 SNEGSKA (reference sequence). For the CDR3, the DNA is TGCAGTGCTAGAGATCCCCAGAACAGCGGGGGAGAGACCCAGTACTTC. Its protein is CSARDPQNSGGETQYF.

This clonotype was recorded a few times. The chain carries TRBV4-2 and TRBJ2-5; 11 bases fit TRBD2. Unmatched junction bases numbered 3, after V lost 1 base and J lost 2 bases. Germline V gene lookup returns CDR1 LGHNA and CDR2 YNFKEQ. This CDR3 is built from 16 residues. Written as DNA, the CDR3 is TGTGCCAGCAGCCAAGGTAGCGGGGGGGGTCAAGAGACCCAGTACTTC. As protein: CASSQGSGGGQETQYF.

The chain carries TRBV11-2 and TRBJ2-1; TRBD1 agrees at 8 bases. Trimming took 6 bases from V and 7 from J; bases not matched to a gene: 8. Germline CDR1 is SGHAT and CDR2 is FQNNGV. The CDR3 runs 14 residues. DNA for the CDR3: TGTGCCAGCAGACCGGACAGGGCGGTGAATGAGCAGTTCTTC. It translates to CASRPDRAVNEQFF.

V is TRBV30 and J is TRBJ2-1, with D hard to call. Trimming removed 4 bases at V and 5 bases at J, with 6 bases between. The germline V gene encodes CDR1 GTSNPN and CDR2 SVGIG (reference sequence). This CDR3 comprises 11 residues. CDR3 in amino acids: CAWNYNNEQFF. The CDR3 nucleotides are TGTGCCTGGAACTACAACAATGAGCAGTTCTTC.

This clonotype was detected many times. V gene TRBV11-2 combines with J gene TRBJ2-5, with D possibly being TRBD2 (6 bases). Germline assignment: CDR1 SGHAT and CDR2 FQNNGV. The CDR3 runs to 14 residues. V was cut by 5 bases and J by 2 bases, with 12 bases left in between. CDR3 in DNA: TGTGCCAGCAGCCCGTTTGCGGGGCAAGAGACCCAGTACTTC. This codes for CASSPFAGQETQYF.

This chain's CDR3 is CASSSGTWRDTQYF. Here the CDR3 DNA reads TGCGCCAGCAGTTCCGGGACTTGGAGAGATACGCAGTATTTT. The chain has TRBV5-1 and TRBJ2-3; TRBD2 might be the D (6 bases). Trimming removed 5 bases from V and 5 bases from J, with 15 bases in between. Germline loops: CDR1 SGHRS, CDR2 YFSETQ. This CDR3 contains 14 residues. Based on the CDR3 plus reference TRBV5-1 and TRBJ2-3, the full variable domain is KAGVTQTPRYLIKTRGQQVTLSCSPISGHRSVSWYQQTPGQGLQFLFEYFSETQRNKGNFPGRFSGRQFSNSRSEMNVSTLELGDSALYLCASSSGTWRDTQYFGPGTRLTVL.

The gene calls are TRBV12-3 or TRBV12-4 and TRBJ2-7, with a tentative D call TRBD1 (7 bases). Trimming cost V 5 bases and J 5 bases, with 22 bases left between them. The length of the CDR3 is 16 residues. CDR3 in DNA: TGTGCCAGCAGTCACCCGGAGTACCAGGGGGGAGACGAGCAGTACTTC. Translation gives CASSHPEYQGGDEQYF.

This rearrangement joins TRBV2 to TRBJ2-2; 9 bases agree with TRBD1. This CDR3 comprises 15 residues. V lost 6 bases, J lost 3 bases, and 5 bases stayed unmatched. Looked up from germline, CDR1 is SNHLY and CDR2 is FYNNEI. The DNA for the CDR3 is TGTGCCAGCAGAGAGGACAGGGGATACACCGGGGAGCTGTTTTTT. This gives the protein CASREDRGYTGELFF.

The gene calls are TRBV28 and TRBJ2-4, with 7 bases that match TRBD1. Per the germline V gene, CDR1 is MDHEN and CDR2 is SYDVKM. This CDR3 comprises 13 residues. V lost 3 bases and J lost 6; bases outside the gene matches: 2. CDR3 bases: TGTGCCAGCAGTTTTGAGGGGGCAAACATTCAGTACTTC. Amino acids: CASSFEGANIQYF.

As concerns this clonotype: Given the absence of the conserved phenylalanine or tryptophan at the CDR3 end, a read error is likely. The V and J genes are TRBV7-3 and TRBJ2-3; 9 positions agree with TRBD2. The germline V gene has CDR1 SGHTA and CDR2 FQGTGA. Trimming took 3 bases from V and 3 from J; bases not matched to a gene: 13. This CDR3 is built from 18 residues. The CDR3 bases are TGTGCCAGCAGCTTTAGTAATGAGGCGGGAGGGCCGACAGATACGCAGTATTCT. Its translation: CASSFSNEAGGPTDTQYS.

J is TRBJ2-7 and V is TRBV28; possible D gene TRBD2, 6 bases. With 3 bases removed from V and 2 bases from J, the gap between germline ends came to 11 bases. From germline, CDR1 is MDHEN and CDR2 SYDVKM. The CDR3 loop spans 14 amino acids. The CDR3, as DNA: TGTGCCAGCAGTTTGGGACTGAACCCCTACGAGCAGTACTTC. It yields the protein CASSLGLNPYEQYF.

The table lists this clonotype with a few counts. The chain has TRBV4-1 and TRBJ2-2; the D is unclear. Trimming left V 2 bases short and J 0 bases short, with 13 bases between. This CDR3 is built from 17 residues. Looked up from germline, CDR1 is MGHRA and CDR2 is YSYEKL. CDR3 loop: CASSQLRGTANTGELFF. In DNA form, the CDR3 reads TGCGCCAGCAGCCAATTGAGAGGAACCGCGAACACCGGGGAGCTGTTTTTT.

This clonotype was picked up a small number of times. V and J are TRBV19 and TRBJ1-5; TRBD1 aligns across 7 bases. Germline V gene data show CDR1 as LNHDA and CDR2 as SQIVND (reference sequence). Trimming removed 3 bases from V and 5 bases from J; junction bases left unmatched: 7. CDR3 length: 15 amino acids. The CDR3 DNA sequence: TGTGCCAGTAGTATGGGACAGTTGGTTGATCAGCCCCAGCATTTT. As protein: CASSMGQLVDQPQHF. Based on the CDR3 plus reference TRBV19 and TRBJ1-5, the full variable domain is DGGITQSPKYLFRKEGQNVTLSCEQNLNHDAMYWYRQDPGQGLRLIYYSQIVNDFQKGDIAEGYSVSREKKESFPLTVTSAQKNPTAFYLCASSMGQLVDQPQHFGDGTRLSIL.

This clonotype was seen a handful of times. This chain links TRBV29-1 with TRBJ2-7, with D tentatively TRBD2 (7 bases). Germline V gene data show CDR1 as SQVTM and CDR2 as ANQGSEA. With 4 bases removed from V and 2 bases from J, the gap between germline ends came to 9 bases. The CDR3 consists of 12 residues. CDR3 sequence (DNA): TGCAGCGTTGGGCGGGGGCCCTACGAGCAGTACTTC. Its protein is CSVGRGPYEQYF.

The rearrangement joins TRBV5-1 to TRBJ1-6; D is unclear. This CDR3 spans 14 amino acids. Germline V lookup: CDR1 SGHRS, CDR2 YFSETQ. Trimming shortened V by 1 base and J by 5 bases, and 7 bases separated the two germline ends. This chain's CDR3 is CASSLTADNSPLHF. The CDR3 nucleotides read TGCGCCAGCAGCTTGACAGCGGATAATTCACCCCTCCACTTT. The full variable domain, in which reference TRBV5-1 and TRBJ1-6 provide the parts outside the CDR3, is KAGVTQTPRYLIKTRGQQVTLSCSPISGHRSVSWYQQTPGQGLQFLFEYFSETQRNKGNFPGRFSGRQFSNSRSEMNVSTLELGDSALYLCASSLTADNSPLHFGNGTRLTVT.

This clonotype was found a few times. The J gene is TRBJ2-7, the V gene TRBV11-2, with TRBD1 as a possible D gene (5 bases). Germline values: CDR1 SGHAT, CDR2 FQNNGV. The length of the CDR3 is 14 residues. Between the trimmed V and J ends, which lost 6 bases and 4 bases, there was a span of 16 bases. The CDR3 protein is CASRQAQTEYEQYF. In nucleotides, the CDR3 is TGTGCCAGCAGACAGGCCCAAACGGAATACGAGCAGTACTTC.

The table lists this clonotype with a few counts. The chain carries TRBV28 and TRBJ1-3; D possibly corresponds to TRBD1 (5 bases). V was shortened by 3 bases and J by 0 bases, with 18 bases between the two germline ends. CDR1 is MDHEN, CDR2 SYDVKM, per germline. The CDR3 is 18 amino acids. The CDR3 DNA sequence: TGTGCCAGCAGTTTCGGGGCACACAGAGGTCTCTCTGGAAACACCATATATTTT. Protein product: CASSFGAHRGLSGNTIYF. The variable domain in full, with the rest retrieved from reference TRBV28 and TRBJ1-3, is DVKVTQSSRYLVKRTGEKVFLECVQDMDHENMFWYRQDPGLGLRLIYFSYDVKMKEKGDIPEGYSVSREKKERFSLILESASTNQTSMYLCASSFGAHRGLSGNTIYFGEGSWLTVV.

The V gene is TRBV20-1, the J gene TRBJ2-2; D is unresolved. The germline V gene encodes CDR1 DFQATT and CDR2 SNEGSKA (reference sequence). V lost 3 bases and J lost 4, with 15 bases in between. CDR3 size: 15 residues. In DNA, the CDR3 is TGCAGTGCTAGCGGCAACCAACCGACCACCGGGGAGCTGTTTTTT. Protein: CSASGNQPTTGELFF.

This clonotype was found a few times. The chain couples TRBV12-3 or TRBV12-4 to TRBJ1-1, with no clear D. Trimming took off 6 bases at V and 2 bases at J, with 13 bases between the two ends. This CDR3 is built from 14 residues. In DNA form, the CDR3 reads TGTGCCAGCAGGGATCGGACGGCAAACACTGAAGCTTTCTTT. Translation: CASRDRTANTEAFF.

This clonotype was counted between two and nine times. The chain links TRBV19 to TRBJ1-1; D is uncertain. The CDR3 is 13 residues long. V gave up 1 base and J gave up 2 bases, with 5 bases separating them. Germline V CDR1 and CDR2: LNHDA, SQIVND (reference sequence). The CDR3 bases are TGTGCCAGTAGTATAGGGAGTAACACTGAAGCTTTCTTT. Protein: CASSIGSNTEAFF.

This clonotype was counted ten times or more. The CDR3 sequence is CASSLDLGGVETQYF. As DNA, the CDR3 is TGTGCCAGCAGCTTAGATCTCGGAGGGGTAGAGACCCAGTACTTC. This chain connects TRBV7-2 to TRBJ2-5, with D perhaps TRBD2 (6 bases). This CDR3 is 15 amino acids long. Trimming pared 1 base from V and 4 bases from J, leaving 13 bases between. Germline loops: CDR1 SGHTA, CDR2 FQGNSA.

This clonotype was seen only a few times. The CDR3 region has the DNA TGTGCCAGCAGCGCGGGACTAGCGGGGACCACAGATACGCAGTATTTT. This codes for CASSAGLAGTTDTQYF. V gene TRBV5-3 combines with J gene TRBJ2-3; TRBD2 aligns across 13 bases. TRBV5-3 is recorded as an ORF, its role being uncertain. V lost 8 bases, J lost 2 bases, and 8 bases stayed unmatched. The CDR3 sequence is 16 residues long.

This chain connects TRBV28 to TRBJ2-2; TRBD1 aligns across 7 bases. CDR3 length: 17 amino acids. In germline, CDR1 is MDHEN, CDR2 SYDVKM. V lost 6 bases and J lost 5; bases outside the gene matches: 15. This CDR3 reads CASRPITGTEGTGELFF. CDR3 sequence (DNA): TGTGCCAGCAGACCAATAACCGGGACAGAAGGGACCGGGGAGCTGTTTTTT.

This chain connects TRBV9 to TRBJ1-2, with no clear D. Between the trimmed V and J ends, which lost 8 bases and 3 bases, there was a span of 23 bases. The CDR3 runs 16 residues. Germline values: CDR1 SGDLS, CDR2 YYNGEE. The CDR3 reads CARIHPPRRGDYGYTF. The CDR3 bases are TGTGCCAGAATCCATCCCCCACGCCGCGGGGACTATGGCTACACCTTC.